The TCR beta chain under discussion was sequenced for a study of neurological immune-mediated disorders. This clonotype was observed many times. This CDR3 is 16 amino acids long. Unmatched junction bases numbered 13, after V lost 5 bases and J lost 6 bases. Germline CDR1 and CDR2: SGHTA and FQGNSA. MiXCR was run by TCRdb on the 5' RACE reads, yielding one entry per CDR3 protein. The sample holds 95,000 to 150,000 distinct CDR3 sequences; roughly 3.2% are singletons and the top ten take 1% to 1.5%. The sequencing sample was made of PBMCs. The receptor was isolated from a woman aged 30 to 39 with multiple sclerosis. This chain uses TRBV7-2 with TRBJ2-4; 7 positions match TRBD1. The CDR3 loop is CASSTSLTGILNIQYF. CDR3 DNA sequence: TGTGCCAGCAGCACTTCCTTGACAGGGATCCTAAACATTCAGTACTTC.